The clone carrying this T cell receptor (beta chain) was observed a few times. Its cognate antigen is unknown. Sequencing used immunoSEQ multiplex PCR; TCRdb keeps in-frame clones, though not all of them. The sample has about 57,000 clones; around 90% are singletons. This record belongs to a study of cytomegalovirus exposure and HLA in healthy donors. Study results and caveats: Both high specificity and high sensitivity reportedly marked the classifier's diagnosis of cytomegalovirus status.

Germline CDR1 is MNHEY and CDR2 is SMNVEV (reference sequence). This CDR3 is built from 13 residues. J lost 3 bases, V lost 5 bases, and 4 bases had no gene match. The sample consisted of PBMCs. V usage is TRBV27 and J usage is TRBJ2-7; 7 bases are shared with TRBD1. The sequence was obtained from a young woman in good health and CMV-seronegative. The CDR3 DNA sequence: TGTGCCAGCAGTCCGGGACAGAACTACGAGCAGTACTTC. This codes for CASSPGQNYEQYF.